A single count supports the clone carrying this T cell receptor (beta chain). Antigen unknown. Regarding time point: new active TB diagnosis, blood taken before or within 7 days of starting treatment. This entry is derived from a study of T cells in tuberculosis. Method: immunoSEQ multiplex PCR; TCRdb's copy keeps in-frame clones and lacks some. The profile shows about 5,000 clones, 97% of them singletons. The V gene's germline CDR1 is SNHLY and CDR2 FYNNEI. The length of the CDR3 is 13 residues. Between the trimmed V and J ends, which lost 10 bases and 4 bases, there was a span of 11 bases. General study findings and limits: GEM motif frequencies gave approximately 70% accuracy; the GMM repertoire gave roughly 90%.

This sequence was found in an adult with tuberculosis. Sequencing used PBMCs, obtained at tuberculosis diagnosis. This rearrangement joins TRBV2 to TRBJ2-6, with D possibly matching TRBD1 (5 bases). DNA of the CDR3: TGTGCCAACCAGGGCTACGGGGCCAACGTCCTGACTTTC. This codes for CANQGYGANVLTF. The whole variable domain, remainder taken from reference TRBV2 and TRBJ2-6, is EPEVTQTPSHQVTQMGQEVILRCVPISNHLYFYWYRQILGQKVEFLVSFYNNEISEKSEIFDDQFSVERPDGSNFTLKIRSTKLEDSAMYFCANQGYGANVLTFGAGSRLTVL.